The 10 T cell receptor beta chains below all came from one sample that was sequenced in a study of T cell repertoires in cytomegalovirus infection (dated by TCRdb to about 2019). These reads were obtained on an Illumina HiSeq 1500. TCRdb applied fastp at Q25 and MiXCR to the public reads, then kept only in-frame beta chains. For every CDR3 protein sequence, its rows merge into one entry that carries the most common genes and DNA. This sample gives 300,000 to 450,000 distinct CDR3 sequences in total; about a sixth of them show up just once. The ten largest make up 8.5% to 10% of the sample. Input material: PBMCs. These receptors were obtained from a human donor in good health (CMV status not recorded). Some clones in this sample may be carry-over from other donors' samples.

In its sample, this clonotype was seen a few times. This sequence joins TRBV9 and TRBJ1-1, with D perhaps TRBD1 (6 bases). The CDR3 is 18 residues long. V was clipped by 5 bases and J by 1 base, with 24 bases between them. Germline CDR1 is SGDLS and CDR2 is YYNGEE. CDR3 loop: CASSGPGIGGTRNTEAFF. In nucleotides, the CDR3 is TGTGCCAGCAGTGGCCCTGGGATCGGGGGGACACGGAACACTGAAGCTTTCTTT.

The V and J genes are TRBV28 and TRBJ2-7, with D perhaps matching TRBD2 (6 bases). The CDR3 has 12 residues. Looked up from germline, CDR1 is MDHEN and CDR2 is SYDVKM. Deletions cut 3 bases from V and 8 bases from J, with 11 bases between. The CDR3 DNA reads TGTGCCAGCAGTTTTTGGCGGGGTAAGCAGTACTTC. Translation: CASSFWRGKQYF.

This clonotype was observed many times. The chain joins TRBV7-2 to TRBJ2-7, with D maybe TRBD1 (6 bases). CDR3 length: 15 amino acids. V lost 2 bases and J 9 bases, leaving 20 bases between the germline ends. Germline V lookup: CDR1 SGHTA, CDR2 FQGNSA. The DNA of the CDR3 is TGTGCCAGCAGCTTAATGGACAGCCTACAGTCAGGGCAGTACTTC. This codes for CASSLMDSLQSGQYF.

The sample holds many counts of this clonotype. This chain joins TRBV11-2 and TRBJ2-1; 7 nucleotides match TRBD1. Per the germline V gene, CDR1 is SGHAT and CDR2 is FQNNGV. This CDR3 comprises 15 residues. Trimming cost V 5 bases and J 6 bases; bases outside gene matches: 10. In DNA form, the CDR3 reads TGTGCCAGCAGCGTAGGACAGGTAGGCGGCAATGAGCAGTTCTTC. This gives the protein CASSVGQVGGNEQFF. Looking up the rest from reference TRBV11-2 and TRBJ2-1 gives the full variable domain: EAGVAQSPRYKIIEKRQSVAFWCNPISGHATLYWYQQILGQGPKLLIQFQNNGVVDDSQLPKDRFSAERLKGVDSTLKIQPAKLEDSAVYLCASSVGQVGGNEQFFGPGTRLTVL.

This clonotype was picked up many times. The chain recombines TRBV7-2 with TRBJ2-5, with a tentative D call TRBD1 (6 bases). CDR1 and CDR2 from the germline V gene are SGHTA and FQGNSA. The V and J ends lost 2 bases and 4 bases respectively, with 23 bases between them. This CDR3 has 18 residues. In nucleotides, the CDR3 is TGTGCCAGCAGCTTAAGGGTTCAGGGGTTCGGGGCAAGAGAGACCCAGTACTTC. It encodes CASSLRVQGFGARETQYF.

This clonotype occurred many times. This rearrangement joins TRBV7-2 to TRBJ2-2, with 11 bases identical to TRBD1. Germline CDR1 is SGHTA and CDR2 is FQGNSA. CDR3 size: 15 residues. V was clipped by 5 bases and J by 4 bases; unmatched bases: 3. The CDR3 region has the DNA TGTGCCAGCAGCCCCGGGACAGGGGGCACCGGGGAGCTGTTTTTT. It is translated as CASSPGTGGTGELFF.

This clonotype has only a few counts. The rearrangement uses TRBV6-1 and TRBJ1-6, with TRBD1 identical over 10 bases. The CDR3 contains 15 residues. J gave up 9 bases and V 6 bases, and 8 bases lay outside the gene matches. Germline CDR1 reads MNHNS; CDR2 reads SASEGT. For the CDR3, the DNA is TGTGCCAGCAGGGGTTTGACAGGGGGCAGTTCACCCCTCCACTTT. Amino acids: CASRGLTGGSSPLHF.

This clonotype was counted between two and nine times. The J gene is TRBJ2-1, the V gene TRBV5-1, with D tentatively TRBD1 or TRBD2 (7 bases each). This CDR3 is built from 16 residues. CDR1 is SGHRS and CDR2 is YFSETQ in the germline V gene. The V end lost 0 bases, the J end lost 8 bases, and 18 bases lay between the germline ends. Here the CDR3 DNA reads TGCGCCAGCAGCTTGGCCAGGGGGGGGGGCCCCGATGAGCAGTTCTTC. Protein product: CASSLARGGGPDEQFF.

This clonotype was counted many times. This chain joins TRBV7-2 and TRBJ2-7; perhaps D is TRBD1 or TRBD2 (7 bases each). V lost 7 bases to trimming and J lost 3 bases, with 13 bases between them. The germline CDR1 and CDR2 sequences are SGHTA and FQGNSA. The CDR3 contains 13 residues. The CDR3 coding sequence is TGTGCCAGCACCCAGGGGGGGGTCTACGAGCAGTACTTC. Translating it yields CASTQGGVYEQYF.

This clonotype was detected ten times or more. This sequence joins TRBV7-2 and TRBJ2-3; D unresolved. CDR1 and CDR2 (germline): SGHTA, FQGNSA. The CDR3 extends over 15 amino acids. V lost 1 base and J 6 bases, leaving 14 bases between the germline ends. CDR3 in amino acids: CASSLDPLGRDTQYF. The DNA for the CDR3 is TGTGCCAGCAGCTTAGACCCCCTTGGGCGGGATACGCAGTATTTT.